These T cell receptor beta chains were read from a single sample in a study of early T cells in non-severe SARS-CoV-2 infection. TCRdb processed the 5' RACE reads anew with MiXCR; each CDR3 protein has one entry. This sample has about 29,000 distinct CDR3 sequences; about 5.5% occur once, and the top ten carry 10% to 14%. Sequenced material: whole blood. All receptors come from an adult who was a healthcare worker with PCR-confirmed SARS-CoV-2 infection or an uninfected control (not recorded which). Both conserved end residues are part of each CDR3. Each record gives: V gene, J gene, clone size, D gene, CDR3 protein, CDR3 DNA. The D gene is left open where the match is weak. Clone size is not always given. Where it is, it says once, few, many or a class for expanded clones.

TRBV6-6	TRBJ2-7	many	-	CASRRSYEQYF	TGTGCCAGCAGACGGTCCTACGAGCAGTACTTC
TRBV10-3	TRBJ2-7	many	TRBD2	CAISEPGTSYEQYF	TGTGCCATCAGTGAGCCGGGGACTAGCTACGAGCAGTACTTC
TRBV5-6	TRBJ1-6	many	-	CASSSGPRSTNSPLHF	TGTGCCAGCAGCTCTGGGCCCAGAAGCACTAATTCACCCCTCCACTTT
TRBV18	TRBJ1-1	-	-	CASSPIENTEAFF	TGTGCCAGCTCACCAATAGAGAACACTGAAGCTTTCTTT
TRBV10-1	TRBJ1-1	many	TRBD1	CASSEDRGSAEAFF	TGCGCCAGCAGTGAGGACAGGGGTTCTGCTGAAGCTTTCTTT
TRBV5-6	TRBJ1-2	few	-	CASSLDRRLNYGYTF	TGTGCCAGCAGCTTGGACAGACGCCTAAATTATGGCTACACCTTC
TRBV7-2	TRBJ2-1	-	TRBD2	CASSPDRTSVPFF	TGTGCCAGCAGCCCAGACCGGACTAGCGTTCCGTTCTTC
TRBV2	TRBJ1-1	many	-	CASSEALQAGNTEAFF	TGTGCCAGCAGTGAAGCGCTGCAGGCGGGGAACACTGAAGCTTTCTTT
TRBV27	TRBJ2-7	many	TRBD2	CASSYSGRAVTYEQYF	TGTGCCAGCAGTTATAGCGGGAGGGCCGTGACCTACGAGCAGTACTTC
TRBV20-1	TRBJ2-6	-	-	CSARDGLSGANVLTF	TGCAGTGCTAGAGATGGCCTCTCTGGGGCCAACGTCCTGACTTTC
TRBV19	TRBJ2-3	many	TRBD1	CASSTGQFSSTDTQYF	TGTGCCAGTAGTACGGGACAGTTCTCTAGCACAGATACGCAGTATTTT
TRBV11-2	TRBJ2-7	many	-	CASSLGADWPQYF	TGTGCCAGCAGCTTAGGAGCAGATTGGCCGCAGTACTTC
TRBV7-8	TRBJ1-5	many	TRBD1	CASSWTGVNQPQHF	TGTGCCAGCAGTTGGACAGGAGTCAATCAGCCCCAGCATTTT
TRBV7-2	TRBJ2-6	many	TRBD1	CASSAPGQSSGANVLTF	TGTGCCAGCAGCGCCCCGGGACAGAGCTCTGGGGCCAACGTCCTGACTTTC
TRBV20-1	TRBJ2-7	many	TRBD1	CSARSGTGNEQYF	TGCAGTGCTAGATCCGGGACAGGGAACGAGCAGTACTTC
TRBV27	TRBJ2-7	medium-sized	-	CASSTKRVSSYEQYF	TGTGCCAGCAGTACGAAACGCGTGAGCTCCTACGAGCAGTACTTC
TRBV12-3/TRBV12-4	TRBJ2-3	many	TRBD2	CASSLSGRVSDTQYF	TGTGCCAGCAGCCTTAGCGGGAGGGTGTCAGATACGCAGTATTTT
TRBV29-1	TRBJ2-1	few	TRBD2	CSGGTSFQFF	TGCAGCGGGGGGACTAGTTTTCAGTTCTTC
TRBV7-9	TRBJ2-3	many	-	CASSLVLTDTQYF	TGTGCCAGCAGCCTGGTTCTCACAGATACGCAGTATTTT
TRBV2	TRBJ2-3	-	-	CASTATDTQYF	TGTGCCAGCACAGCTACAGATACGCAGTATTTT
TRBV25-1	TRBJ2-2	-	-	CASSERAPRNTGELFF	TGTGCCAGCAGTGAAAGGGCCCCCAGAAACACCGGGGAGCTGTTTTTT
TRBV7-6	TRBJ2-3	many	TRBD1	CASSLTGGDTQYF	TGTGCCAGCAGCTTGACAGGGGGAGATACGCAGTATTTT
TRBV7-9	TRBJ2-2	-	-	CATDQLFF	TGTGCCACCGACCAGCTGTTTTTT
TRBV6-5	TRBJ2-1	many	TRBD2	CASRVLAGVVNEQFF	TGTGCCAGCAGGGTACTAGCGGGAGTAGTTAATGAGCAGTTCTTC
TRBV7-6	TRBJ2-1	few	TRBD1	CASTPNRGQDEQFF	TGTGCCAGCACCCCTAACAGGGGGCAAGATGAGCAGTTCTTC
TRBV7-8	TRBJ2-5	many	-	CASSLVGGSQETQYF	TGTGCCAGCAGCTTAGTCGGGGGAAGCCAAGAGACCCAGTACTTC
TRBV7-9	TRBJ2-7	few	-	CASSSSGSVTPYEQYF	TGTGCCAGCAGTTCCAGCGGCAGCGTAACTCCTTACGAGCAGTACTTC
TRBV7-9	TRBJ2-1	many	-	CASSLELKNLNEQFF	TGTGCCAGCAGTCTAGAGCTGAAGAATTTAAATGAGCAGTTCTTC
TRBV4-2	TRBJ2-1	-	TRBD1	CASSQDLQGAYNEQFF	TGTGCCAGCAGCCAAGATCTACAGGGGGCCTACAATGAGCAGTTCTTC
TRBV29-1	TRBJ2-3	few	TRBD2	CSVEAGGQFTDTQYF	TGCAGCGTTGAAGCGGGGGGGCAGTTCACAGATACGCAGTATTTT
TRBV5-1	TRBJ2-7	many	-	CASSLLRGPYEQYF	TGCGCCAGCAGCTTGCTCAGGGGACCCTACGAGCAGTACTTC
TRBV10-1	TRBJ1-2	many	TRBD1	CASSEMMDRGLHYGYTF	TGCGCCAGCAGTGAAATGATGGACAGGGGGTTACACTATGGCTACACCTTC
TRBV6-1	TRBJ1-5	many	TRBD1	CASRGGQGANQPQHF	TGTGCCAGCAGGGGGGGACAGGGGGCAAATCAGCCCCAGCATTTT
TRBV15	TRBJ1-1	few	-	CATSRGEGGQTEAFF	TGTGCCACCAGCAGAGGGGAAGGGGGTCAAACTGAAGCTTTCTTT
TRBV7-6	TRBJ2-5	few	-	CASSLGGRETQYF	TGTGCCAGCAGTTTAGGAGGTCGAGAGACCCAGTACTTC
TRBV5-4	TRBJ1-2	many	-	CASSLGGNYGYTF	TGTGCCAGCAGCTTGGGTGGCAACTATGGCTACACCTTC
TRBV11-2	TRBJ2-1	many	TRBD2	CASSPSGGSYNEQFF	TGTGCCAGCAGCCCTAGCGGGGGGTCCTACAATGAGCAGTTCTTC
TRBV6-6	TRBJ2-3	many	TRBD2	CASRFRLAGGGLDTQYF	TGTGCCAGCAGATTCCGCCTAGCGGGAGGGGGCCTCGATACGCAGTATTTT